This TCR beta chain stems from a study of T cell responses to AZD1222 COVID-19 vaccine. Findings and caveats of the study: Spike-specific TCR breadth and depth grew following two AZD1222 doses. White British people made up most donors, females outnumbered males, and clonal diversity was possibly underestimated. Recipients of AZD1222 seropositive at baseline numbered only 5 to 7.

This clone has only one observation. The target antigen is unknown. The CDR3 is 15 residues long. The ends lost 3 bases at V and 4 bases at J; junction bases unmatched: 7. CDR1 and CDR2 (germline): SQVTM, ANQGSEA. The method was immunoSEQ multiplex PCR; TCRdb's version includes in-frame clones alone and lacks a portion of them. This sample yields tens of thousands of clones, of which roughly nine tenths are seen a single time; around 30% belongs to the top ten. Pooled samples include second doses given at about 4 or 12 weeks. Specimen: peripheral blood, collected 28 days after the second AZD1222 dose. The clonotype originates from an adult who received the AZD1222 COVID-19 vaccine. V and J are TRBV29-1 and TRBJ2-1, with TRBD2 matching over 9 bases. The CDR3, as DNA: TGCAGCGTTGACGACAGACTAGCGGCTTACAATGAGCAGTTCTTC. Translated: CSVDDRLAAYNEQFF.